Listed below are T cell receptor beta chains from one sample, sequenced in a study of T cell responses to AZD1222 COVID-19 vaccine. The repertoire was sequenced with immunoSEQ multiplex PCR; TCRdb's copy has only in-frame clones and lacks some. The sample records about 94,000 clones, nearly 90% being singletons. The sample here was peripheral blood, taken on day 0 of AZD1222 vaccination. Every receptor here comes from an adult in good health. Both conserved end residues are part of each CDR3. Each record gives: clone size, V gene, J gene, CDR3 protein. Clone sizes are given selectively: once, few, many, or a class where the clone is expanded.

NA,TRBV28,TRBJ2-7,CASRGFGPGYEQYF
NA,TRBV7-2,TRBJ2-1,CASSLPPGAPYNEQFF
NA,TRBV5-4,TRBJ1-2,CASSLGGSGSTNYGYTF
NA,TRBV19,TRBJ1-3,CASSNGLSGNTIYF
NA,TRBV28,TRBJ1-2,CASRAQGYGYTF
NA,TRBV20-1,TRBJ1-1,CSARGDTEAFF
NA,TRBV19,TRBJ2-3,CASSSERGVEADTQYF
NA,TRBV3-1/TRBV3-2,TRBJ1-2,CASSQDAGDYGYTF
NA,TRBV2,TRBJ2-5,CASSGAQLWETQYF
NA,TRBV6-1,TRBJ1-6,CASSDRGATGSPLHF
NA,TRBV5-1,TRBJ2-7,CASSLAQGNEQYF
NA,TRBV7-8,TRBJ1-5,CASSTQGAAQPQHF
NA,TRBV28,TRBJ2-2,CASRKWGRDTGELFF
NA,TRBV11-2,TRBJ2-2,CASSLEGIGELFF
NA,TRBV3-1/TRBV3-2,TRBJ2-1,CASSQDLTTRGFF
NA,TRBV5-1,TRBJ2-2,CASRGRGTGELFF
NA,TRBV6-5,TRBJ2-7,CASKRDFNSYEQYF
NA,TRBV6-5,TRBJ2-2,CASKVTGSGELFF
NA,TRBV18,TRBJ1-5,CASSPSGPDQPQHF
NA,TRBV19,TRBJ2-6,CASSPTGSGANVLTF
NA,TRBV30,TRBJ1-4,CACTGRAEKLFF
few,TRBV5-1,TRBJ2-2,CASSLADRGIDTGELFF
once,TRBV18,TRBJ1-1,CASSFSQNTEAFF
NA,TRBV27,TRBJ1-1,CASSPRGGTEAFF
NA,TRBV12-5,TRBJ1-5,CASGPGQGNQPQHF
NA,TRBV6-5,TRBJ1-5,CASSYNILNQPQHF
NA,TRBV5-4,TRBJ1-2,CASSLAGRGYTF
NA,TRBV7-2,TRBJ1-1,CASSVLQGNTEAFF
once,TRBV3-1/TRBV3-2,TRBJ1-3,CASSPRADSGNTIYF
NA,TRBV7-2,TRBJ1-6,CASSVFWSSYNSPLHF
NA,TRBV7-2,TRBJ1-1,CASSFDRGRGTEAFF
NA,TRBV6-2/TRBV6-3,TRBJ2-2,CASSWTVRDTGELFF
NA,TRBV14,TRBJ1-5,CASSQGQGVGQPQHF
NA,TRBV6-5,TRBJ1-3,CASRLQGPAGNTIYF
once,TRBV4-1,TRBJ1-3,CASSQDSAPYSGNTIYF
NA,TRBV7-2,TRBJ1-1,CASSLSLLTGVNTEAFF
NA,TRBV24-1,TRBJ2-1,CATSDGGAIGNEQFF
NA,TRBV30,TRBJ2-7,CAWNGGGYEQYF
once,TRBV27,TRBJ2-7,CASSEWTGRIYEQYF
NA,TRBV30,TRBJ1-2,CAWSAGAWGYTF
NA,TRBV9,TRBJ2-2,CASSVRTFANTGELFF
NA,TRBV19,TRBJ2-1,CASSDLRGSEQFF
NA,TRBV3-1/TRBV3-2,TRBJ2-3,CASSQGPGTSGGITDTQYF
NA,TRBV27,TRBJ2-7,CASSAPGLAVYEQYF
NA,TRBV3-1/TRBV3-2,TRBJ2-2,CASSLLVPPGELFF
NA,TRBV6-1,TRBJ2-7,CASSATSGGNSYEQYF
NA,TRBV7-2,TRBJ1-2,CASSLASGEHGYTF
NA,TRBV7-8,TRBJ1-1,CASSFRDRDTEAFF
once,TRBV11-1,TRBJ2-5,CASSLGLAGEAETQYF
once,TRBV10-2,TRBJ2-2,CASSPQGADTGELFF
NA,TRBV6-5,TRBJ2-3,CASSSDRGKGTDTQYF
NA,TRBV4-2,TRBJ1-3,CASSQEGTGSGSGNTIYF
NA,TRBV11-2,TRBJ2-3,CASSLEGRRVADTQYF
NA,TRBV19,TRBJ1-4,CAASGHMEEKLFF
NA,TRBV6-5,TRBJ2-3,CASSRDRGDTQYF
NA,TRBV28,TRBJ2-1,CASPASGGDTYNEQFF
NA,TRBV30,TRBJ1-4,CAWSVGGAGSEKLFF
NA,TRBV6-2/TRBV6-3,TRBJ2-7,CASSYSRPGQGIDEQYF
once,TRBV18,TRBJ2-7,CASSPRGDSYEQYF